This T cell receptor beta chain was documented in a study of Graves' ophthalmopathy and Graves' hyperthyroidism. For the study at large: Peripheral blood sampling preceded any treatment and occurred at initial diagnosis.

Ophthalmopathy donors showed moderate-to-severe activity, CAS ≥3, NOSPECS ≥4 and a duration under 3 months. Uncontrolled infections, other autoimmune diseases, pregnancy or lactation barred patients from enrollment. The CDR3 length is 14 residues. Trimming stripped 6 bases from V and 0 bases from J, with 9 bases between. Germline CDR1 is SGHTA and CDR2 is FQGNSA. From RNA, the CDR3 regions of TCR beta chains were amplified and sequenced. First-round RT-PCR relied on HTBI primers, and a second-round multiplex PCR came next. TCRdb redid the calling of the multiplex PCR reads with MiXCR, one entry per CDR3 protein. This sample yields around 400,000 distinct CDR3 sequences, of which 15% to 20% are seen a single time; roughly 1.5% belongs to the top ten. This clonotype came up many times.

The sequenced sample consisted of peripheral blood. The receptor was derived from a woman aged 18-29 years with Graves' ophthalmopathy. The rearrangement links TRBV7-2 to TRBJ1-3; D is unresolved. This chain's CDR3 is CASRRTSSGNTIYF. In DNA, the CDR3 is TGTGCCAGCAGACGAACATCCTCTGGAAACACCATATATTTT.